This T cell receptor beta chain was sequenced in a study of monozygotic twins with inflammatory bowel disease. TCRdb reprocessed the 5' RACE reads, with one entry per CDR3 protein and no DNA. This repertoire includes some 170,000 distinct CDR3 sequences. The CDR3 loop spans 15 amino acids. The V gene's germline CDR1 is GTSNPN and CDR2 SVGIG (reference sequence). The chain carries TRBV30 and TRBJ1-6. This clonotype originated in a human donor with ulcerative colitis or Crohn's disease, or a healthy co-twin of an affected twin (not recorded which). Sequenced: blood. CDR3 in amino acids: CAWSDRGSYNSPLHF.